The 13 T cell receptor beta chains listed next were all sequenced from one sample in a study of T-cell reconstitution after alpha-beta-depleted transplantation in children. The TCRbeta library incorporated unique molecular identifiers. MiXCR, run by TCRdb on the PCR reads, gives a single entry per CDR3 protein. The data hold about 870,000 distinct CDR3 sequences, with roughly 15% observed a single time. Sequences were derived from PBMCs, mostly from graft donor cells, sampled 360 days after TCRalphabeta/CD19-depleted stem cell transplant. The receptors originated from a male patient under 18 who had a stem cell transplant for acute lymphoblastic leukemia, so the T cells may come from the graft donor.

This clonotype came up a few times. The chain recombines TRBV20-1 with TRBJ2-6, with no clear D. This CDR3 has 17 residues. Per germline, CDR1 DFQATT and CDR2 SNEGSKA (reference sequence). V dropped 6 bases and J dropped 0 bases, with 18 bases sitting between them. DNA of the CDR3: TGCAGTGCCCTGAGCCGTCCAGCCTACTCTGGGGCCAACGTCCTGACTTTC. As protein: CSALSRPAYSGANVLTF.

This chain connects TRBV4-1 to TRBJ2-1; 8 nucleotides agree with TRBD2. After removal of 3 bases from V and 3 bases from J, the junction contained 10 bases not matched to a gene. CDR1 MGHRA and CDR2 YSYEKL come from the germline V gene. The CDR3 covers 17 residues. The CDR3 sequence is CASSHYPGTSLYNEQFF. DNA for the CDR3: TGCGCCAGCAGCCACTACCCCGGGACTAGTCTCTACAATGAGCAGTTCTTC.

The chain joins TRBV19 to TRBJ2-5, with 7 bases aligning to TRBD2. The germline gives CDR1 LNHDA, CDR2 SQIVND (reference sequence). The V gene end was trimmed by 7 bases and the J gene end by 5 bases; junction bases not matched to a gene: 22. The CDR3 is made up of 18 amino acids. The CDR3 protein is CASNVEAGVSLFGETQYF. CDR3 bases: TGTGCCAGTAACGTCGAGGCGGGAGTATCATTGTTTGGGGAGACCCAGTACTTC.

This clonotype is a singleton in its sample. The rearrangement links TRBV3-1 to TRBJ2-1; D is unclear. Per the germline V gene, CDR1 is LGHDT and CDR2 is YNNKEL (reference sequence). Trimming cost V 11 bases and J 1 base, with 27 bases left between them. The CDR3 runs to 18 residues. In DNA, the CDR3 is TGTGCCTCCACCAAGGACGAGCTGTCGGAATCGTCCTACAATGAGCAGTTCTTC. Translation: CASTKDELSESSYNEQFF.

CDR3 residues: CASSFLTDDLYNEQFF. Here the CDR3 DNA reads TGCGCCAGCAGCTTCTTGACGGATGATTTGTACAATGAGCAGTTCTTC. The V call is TRBV5-1, the J call TRBJ2-1; D ambiguous. V shed 2 bases and J shed 4 bases, with 16 bases lying between them. CDR3 length: 16 residues. CDR1 and CDR2 (germline): SGHRS, YFSETQ.

This clonotype was picked up a small number of times. This rearrangement joins TRBV12-3 or TRBV12-4 to TRBJ1-4; tentatively, D is TRBD1 (6 bases). The CDR3 is made up of 16 amino acids. Trimming took 5 bases from V and 8 from J, leaving 21 bases between them. CDR3 bases: TGTGCCAGCAGTGCCAAAACAGGGTCCATCGCGGAAAAACTGTTTTTT. Encoded protein: CASSAKTGSIAEKLFF.

This clonotype was counted only a few times. This chain links TRBV9 with TRBJ2-3, with 7 bases that match TRBD2. Germline V CDR1 and CDR2: SGDLS, YYNGEE. This CDR3 spans 14 amino acids. Germline trimming cut 7 bases from V and 1 base from J; bases unmatched to any gene: 6. The CDR3 sequence: CASGTNQGTDTQYF. The CDR3 region has the DNA TGTGCCAGCGGGACTAACCAGGGCACAGATACGCAGTATTTT. Drawing the rest from reference TRBV9 and TRBJ2-3, the complete variable domain is DSGVTQTPKHLITATGQRVTLRCSPRSGDLSVYWYQQSLDQGLQFLIQYYNGEERAKGNILERFSAQQFPDLHSELNLSSLELGDSALYFCASGTNQGTDTQYFGPGTRLTVL.

This clonotype has only a few counts. The rearrangement joins TRBV2 to TRBJ2-7; no firm D call. This CDR3 has 13 amino acids. Germline CDR1 reads SNHLY; CDR2 reads FYNNEI. V gave up 7 bases and J gave up 2 bases, with 12 bases separating them. The CDR3 DNA reads as TGTGCCAGCAATAGGCCCTTGACCTACGAGCAGTACTTC. Translation: CASNRPLTYEQYF.

In nucleotides, the CDR3 is TGTGCCACCAGTGATTTTGGAGGGGGCTCCTACGAGCAGTACTTC. Translation gives CATSDFGGGSYEQYF. The genes are TRBV24-1 and TRBJ2-7; D could derive from TRBD1 or TRBD2 (6 bases each). V was trimmed by 1 base and J by 0 bases, leaving 9 bases between them. Germline V gene lookup returns CDR1 KGHDR and CDR2 SFDVKD. The length of the CDR3 is 15 residues.

This chain uses TRBV29-1 with TRBJ2-6; 11 positions agree with TRBD2. The CDR3 extends over 16 amino acids. CDR1 and CDR2 (germline): SQVTM, ANQGSEA. V lost 4 bases, J lost 2 bases, and 4 bases stayed unmatched. The CDR3 sequence is CSVVSSGRPGANVLTF. In DNA, the CDR3 is TGCAGCGTTGTTTCTAGCGGGAGGCCTGGGGCCAACGTCCTGACTTTC. Drawing the rest from reference TRBV29-1 and TRBJ2-6, the complete variable domain is SAVISQKPSRDICQRGTSLTIQCQVDSQVTMMFWYRQQPGQSLTLIATANQGSEATYESGFVIDKFPISRPNLTFSTLTVSNMSPEDSSIYLCSVVSSGRPGANVLTFGAGSRLTVL.

The table lists this clonotype with a few counts. V usage is TRBV4-1 and J usage is TRBJ2-1; 10 bases agree with TRBD2. Unmatched junction bases numbered 12, after V lost 4 bases and J lost 6 bases. The CDR3 has 17 residues. Germline CDR1 and CDR2: MGHRA and YSYEKL. The DNA of the CDR3 is TGCGCCAGCAGCCGTACTCCCGGGACTAGCGCAAGCAATGAGCAGTTCTTC. It is translated as CASSRTPGTSASNEQFF.

The CDR3 DNA follows: TGCAGCGTTGATCGGGGTCATGGTAATCAGCCCCAGCATTTT. It specifies CSVDRGHGNQPQHF. V gene TRBV29-1 combines with J gene TRBJ1-5; D is unresolved. Trimming left V 3 bases short and J 4 bases short, with 13 bases between. Germline assignment: CDR1 SQVTM and CDR2 ANQGSEA. This CDR3 region has 14 residues.

This clonotype was seen only a few times. The chain links TRBV7-9 to TRBJ2-7, with 7 bases matching TRBD2. The germline CDR1 and CDR2 sequences are SEHNR and FQNEAQ (reference sequence). The CDR3 is made up of 15 amino acids. V shed 5 bases and J 3 bases; nucleotides not matched to a gene: 10. This chain's CDR3 is CASSENLGGGYEQYF. In DNA, the CDR3 is TGTGCCAGCAGCGAGAACCTGGGGGGGGGCTACGAGCAGTACTTC.